This T cell receptor (beta chain) is from a study of blood T cell repertoires in COVID-19. Overall study: Material from acute and convalescent COVID-19 was sourced from the United States, Italy and Spain. In each case, the material was cDNA or gDNA derived from T cells, B-cell-depleted T cells, or PBMCs.

Per the authors' pipeline: Amplification from reference gene primers served as the basis for estimated nucleated cell counts. Here immunoSEQ multiplex PCR was the method, and the copy in TCRdb shows in-frame clones only, minus some. The V and J calls and clone size are taken from that table; D and trimming were inferred from the DNA. This repertoire shows nearly 200,000 clones, approximately 80% found once; its top ten account for about 6.9%. Sequenced input: peripheral blood. This TCR was sampled from a human donor with acute or convalescent COVID-19. The donor label of this sample is uncertain.

The CDR3 DNA sequence: TGTGCCAGCAGCTTCAGACAGGGGGATGGCTACACCTTC. It specifies CASSFRQGDGYTF. The chain joins TRBV7-3 to TRBJ1-2, with 9 positions matching TRBD1. CDR3 length equals 13 residues. The trim removed 3 bases at V and 6 bases at J, leaving 2 bases unmatched. The germline gives CDR1 SGHTA, CDR2 FQGTGA.